The sequence of this TCR beta chain was determined in a study of STAT5B mutations in CD4+ large granular lymphocyte leukemia. Findings and limits, study-wide: About 26% of private leukemic clonotypes occurred rarely in other patients' non-leukemic repertoires. Without putative leukemic clones, patient CD4-sorted repertoires remained more clonal than healthy CD4+ repertoires. Top patient clones used TRBV06 genes more often: 8/27 versus 2/35 in controls.

The survey-level immunoSEQ assay was used. Method: immunoSEQ multiplex PCR; TCRdb's copy keeps in-frame clones and lacks some. The sample records roughly 21,000 clones, 70% being singletons. Germline-derived CDR1 and CDR2 are MNHNY and SVGAGI (reference sequence). V lost 8 bases and J 2 bases, leaving 16 bases between the germline ends. The CDR3 runs to 15 residues. Worth noting for this clone: Its cognate antigen is unknown.

This sequence joins TRBV6-6 and TRBJ1-5; D perhaps matches TRBD1 (6 bases). This receptor was obtained from a human donor in good health. Sequenced material: CD4+ T cells from blood buffy coats. The CDR3 nucleotides are TGTGCCAGCCGTAGGGGGGGCGAGGGCAATCAGCCCCAGCATTTT. Encoded protein: CASRRGGEGNQPQHF.